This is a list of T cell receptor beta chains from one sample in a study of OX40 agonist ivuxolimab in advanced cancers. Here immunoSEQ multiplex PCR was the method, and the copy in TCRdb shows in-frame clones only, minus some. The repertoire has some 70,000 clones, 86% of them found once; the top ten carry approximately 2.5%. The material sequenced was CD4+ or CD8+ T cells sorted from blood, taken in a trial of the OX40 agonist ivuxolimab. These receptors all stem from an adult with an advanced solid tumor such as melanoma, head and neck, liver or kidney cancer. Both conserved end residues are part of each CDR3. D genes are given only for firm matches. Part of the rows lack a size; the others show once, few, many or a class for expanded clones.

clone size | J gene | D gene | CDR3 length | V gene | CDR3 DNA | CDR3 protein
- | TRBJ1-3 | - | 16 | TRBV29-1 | TGCAGCGTTGAAGTGACAGCAGGCGGCTCTGGAAACACCATATATTTT | CSVEVTAGGSGNTIYF
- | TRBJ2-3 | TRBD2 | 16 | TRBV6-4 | TGTGCCAGCATTGCGGATGAGCGGGGTTACACAGATACGCAGTATTTT | CASIADERGYTDTQYF
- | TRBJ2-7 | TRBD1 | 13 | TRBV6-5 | TGTGCCAGCAGAAAGACAGGGGCCTACGAGCAGTACTTC | CASRKTGAYEQYF
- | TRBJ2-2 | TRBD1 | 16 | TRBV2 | TGTGCCAGCAGTACCGCGTGGACAGGGTTAACCGGGGAGCTGTTTTTT | CASSTAWTGLTGELFF
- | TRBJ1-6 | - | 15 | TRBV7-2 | TGTGCCAGCAGCTCTCTAGCGGATGCGAATTCACCCCTCCACTTT | CASSSLADANSPLHF
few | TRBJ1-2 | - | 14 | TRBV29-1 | TGCAGCGTTGCCTCTGGACTGGAAGGGGGGGGCTACACCTTC | CSVASGLEGGGYTF
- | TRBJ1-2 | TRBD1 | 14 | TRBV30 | TGTGCCTGGAGTATTTCCGGGACAGCCTATGGCTACACCTTC | CAWSISGTAYGYTF
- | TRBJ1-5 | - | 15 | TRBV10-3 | TGTGCCATCGGCCGAGCCCGGGATAGCAATCAGCCCCAGCATTTT | CAIGRARDSNQPQHF
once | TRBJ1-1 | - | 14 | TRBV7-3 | TGTGCCAGCAGCTTAGACGCGGGGGACACTGAAGCTTTCTTT | CASSLDAGDTEAFF
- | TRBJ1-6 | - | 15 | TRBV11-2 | TGTGCCAGCAGCCTAGAAGGCCTAAATAATTCACCCCTCCACTTT | CASSLEGLNNSPLHF
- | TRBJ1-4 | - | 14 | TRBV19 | TGTGCCAGTAGTCCAGGGGCCCAAAATGAAAAACTGTTTTTT | CASSPGAQNEKLFF
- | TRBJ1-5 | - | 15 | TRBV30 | TGTGCCTGGAGTGCGGGAGGGAGAAGCAATCAGCCCCAGCATTTT | CAWSAGGRSNQPQHF
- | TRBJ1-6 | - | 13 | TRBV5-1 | TGCGCCAGCAGCTTTGGGGTAAATTCACCCCTCCACTTT | CASSFGVNSPLHF
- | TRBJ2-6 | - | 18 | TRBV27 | TGTGCCAGCAGTAGAATGGGCCAGGTCGGGGGTAGGGCCAACGTCCTGACTTTC | CASSRMGQVGGRANVLTF
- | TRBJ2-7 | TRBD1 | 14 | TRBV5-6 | TGTGCCAGCAGCCGTCGGACAGGGACCTACGAGCAGTACTTC | CASSRRTGTYEQYF
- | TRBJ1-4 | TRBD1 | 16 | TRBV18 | TGTGCCAGCTCGGTCCCGGGACAGGGAACTAATGAAAAACTGTTTTTT | CASSVPGQGTNEKLFF
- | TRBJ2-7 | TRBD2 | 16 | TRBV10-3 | TGTGCCACCCACGGGGGGGGTGGCGCAAGCTCCTACGAGCAGTACTTC | CATHGGGGASSYEQYF
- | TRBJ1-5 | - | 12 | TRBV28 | TGTGCCAGCAGTCTCCTCAATCAGCCCCAGCATTTT | CASSLLNQPQHF
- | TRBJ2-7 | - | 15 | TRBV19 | TGTGCCAGTAGTATCTCGGCGGCAGGGGCCTACGAGCAGTACTTC | CASSISAAGAYEQYF
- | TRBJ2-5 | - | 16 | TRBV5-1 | TGCGCCAGCAGGCTAGAGCCGGGTGCCTTCGGGGAGACCCAGTACTTC | CASRLEPGAFGETQYF
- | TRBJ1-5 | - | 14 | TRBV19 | TGTGCCAGTAGTAGGGGCAGGGCGGCTCAGCCCCAGCATTTT | CASSRGRAAQPQHF
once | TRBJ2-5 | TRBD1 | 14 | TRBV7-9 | TGTGCCAGCAGCAAGGACAGGGGGCCAGAGACCCAGTACTTC | CASSKDRGPETQYF
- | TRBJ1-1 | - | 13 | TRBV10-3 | TGTGCCATCAGTGAGTCGGGGGAGACAGAAGCTTTCTTT | CAISESGETEAFF
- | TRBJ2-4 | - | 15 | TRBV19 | TGTGCCAGTACCCCCGGCGGGACGGGGCGAAACATTCAGTACTTC | CASTPGGTGRNIQYF
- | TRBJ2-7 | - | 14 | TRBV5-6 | TGTGCCAGCAGCCGGACAAGCACTTACTACGAGCAGTACTTC | CASSRTSTYYEQYF
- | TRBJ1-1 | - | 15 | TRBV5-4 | TGTGCCAGCAGCTTTGGGGGCGCGATTGGAACTGAAGCTTTCTTT | CASSFGGAIGTEAFF
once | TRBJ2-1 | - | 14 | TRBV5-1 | TGCGCCAGCAGCTTCAGCGGTCAGGCCAATGAGCAGTTCTTC | CASSFSGQANEQFF
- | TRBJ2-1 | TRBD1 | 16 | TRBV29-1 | TGCAGCGTTGAAGATTCCGGGACAGGGGTTTGGAATGAGCAGTTCTTC | CSVEDSGTGVWNEQFF
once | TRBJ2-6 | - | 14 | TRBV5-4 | TGTGCCAGCAGCTCCCCCACTGGGGCCAACGTCCTGACTTTC | CASSSPTGANVLTF
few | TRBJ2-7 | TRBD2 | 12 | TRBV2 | TGTGCCAGCGGCGGACTAGCCAACGAGCAGTACTTC | CASGGLANEQYF
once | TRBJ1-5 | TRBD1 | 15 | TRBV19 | TGTGCCAGTAGCCCTCAGGGGGAGAGCAATCAGCCCCAGCATTTT | CASSPQGESNQPQHF
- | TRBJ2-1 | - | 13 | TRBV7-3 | TGTGCCAGCAGCCTCCGCAAGGACAATGAGCAGTTCTTC | CASSLRKDNEQFF
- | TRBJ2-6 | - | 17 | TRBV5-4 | TGTGCCAGCAGCCCAACCCTCGACAGAGCTGGGGCCAACGTCCTGACTTTC | CASSPTLDRAGANVLTF
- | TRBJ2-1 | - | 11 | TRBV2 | TGTGCCAGCAGGATAAACAATGAGCAGTTCTTC | CASRINNEQFF
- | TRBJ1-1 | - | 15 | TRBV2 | TGTGCCAGCAGGGAGGACAGTCCCATGAACACTGAAGCTTTCTTT | CASREDSPMNTEAFF
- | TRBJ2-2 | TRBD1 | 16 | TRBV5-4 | TGTGCCAGCAGCCCCGGACAGGGAAGGAACACCGGGGAGCTGTTTTTT | CASSPGQGRNTGELFF
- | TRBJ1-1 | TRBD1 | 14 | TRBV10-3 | TGTGCCATCAGCCAGACAGGGGGTAGTACTGAAGCTTTCTTT | CAISQTGGSTEAFF
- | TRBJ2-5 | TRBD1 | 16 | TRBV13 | TGTGCCAGCAGCTTAGATGGGTGGACAGGACAAGAGACCCAGTACTTC | CASSLDGWTGQETQYF
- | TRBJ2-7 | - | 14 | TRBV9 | TGTGCCAGCAGCGATACAGGTCTCTCCTACGAGCAGTACTTC | CASSDTGLSYEQYF
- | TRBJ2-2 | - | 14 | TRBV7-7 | TGTGCTAGCAGCCCTAGACAGCGCACCGGGGAGCTGTTTTTT | CASSPRQRTGELFF
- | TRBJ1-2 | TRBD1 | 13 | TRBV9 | TGTGCCAGCAGCGTCGGACAGGGCGATGGCTACACCTTC | CASSVGQGDGYTF
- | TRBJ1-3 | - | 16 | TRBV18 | TGTGCCAGCTCACCACCGACGGGGGACTCTGGAAACACCATATATTTT | CASSPPTGDSGNTIYF
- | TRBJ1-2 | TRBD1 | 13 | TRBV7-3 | TGTGCCAGCAGCTTCGGACAGGGCTATGGCTACACCTTC | CASSFGQGYGYTF
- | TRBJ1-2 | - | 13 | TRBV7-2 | TGTGCCAGCAGCCAATCCAGCTCCTATGGCTACACCTTC | CASSQSSSYGYTF
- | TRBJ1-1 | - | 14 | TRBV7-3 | TGTGCCAGCAGCTTGGCAGCCCCGAACACTGAAGCTTTCTTT | CASSLAAPNTEAFF
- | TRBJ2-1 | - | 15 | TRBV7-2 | TGTGCCAGCAGGGGGTTTGCGGGGGCTGTCAATGAGCAGTTCTTC | CASRGFAGAVNEQFF
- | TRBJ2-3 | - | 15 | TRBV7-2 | TGTGCCAGCAGCTTAACATCCGGGAGCACAGATACGCAGTATTTT | CASSLTSGSTDTQYF